This T cell receptor beta chain was obtained from a study of cytomegalovirus exposure and HLA in healthy donors. Background on the study: A previous analysis identified approximately 110 million unique TCR beta sequences derived from some 200 million T cells. Broader study findings: Earlier analysis yielded a pattern in which most TCR beta V segments were productive about 90% or about 30% of the time. Association of a missense DCLRE1C variant with TCR beta V- and J-gene trimming was reported in a later analysis. Several V segments, TRBV6-2 and TRBV6-3 among them, could not be told apart and were dropped.

A word on this clone: Its matching antigen is unknown. One end of the junction fails to match germline, which may point to a read error.

The V gene's germline CDR1 is MNHEY and CDR2 SVGAGI. The CDR3 sequence is 14 residues long. The PCR made use of 60 Vbeta and 13 Jbeta primers. Sequencing was performed with immunoSEQ multiplex PCR; in TCRdb, only in-frame clones are kept and a portion is missing. The table shows 150,000 to 200,000 clones, with about 80% occurring only once. Sequencing was performed on PBMCs. V gene TRBV6-5 combines with J gene TRBJ2-1, with D unclear. This clonotype was obtained from a woman aged 25-40 years in good health and CMV-seronegative. DNA for the CDR3: TGTGCCAGCAGTTACTCTGGCGGTCGGAATGAGCAGCTCTTC. It yields the protein CASSYSGGRNEQLF.